This T cell receptor beta chain appears in the sequencing data of a study of T cell changes during pregnancy in multiple sclerosis. Some clones are missing from TCRdb's copy, which holds only in-frame ones; the method was immunoSEQ multiplex PCR. The profile shows approximately 32,000 clones, about 91% of them singletons. Germline values: CDR1 SGDLS, CDR2 YYNGEE. CDR3 length: 17 amino acids. Between the trimmed V and J ends, which lost 4 bases and 3 bases, there was a span of 20 bases. The chain has TRBV9 and TRBJ2-1; a weak D match, TRBD2 (6 bases). Sequenced here: CD8+ T cells from peripheral blood mononuclear cells, sampled in the second trimester of pregnancy. This clonotype originated in a female donor with multiple sclerosis, enrolled in a pregnancy study. CDR3 nucleotides: TGTGCCAGCAGCCCAACCCCGAGGGCGGGAATCTACAATGAGCAGTTCTTC. This sequence encodes CASSPTPRAGIYNEQFF.